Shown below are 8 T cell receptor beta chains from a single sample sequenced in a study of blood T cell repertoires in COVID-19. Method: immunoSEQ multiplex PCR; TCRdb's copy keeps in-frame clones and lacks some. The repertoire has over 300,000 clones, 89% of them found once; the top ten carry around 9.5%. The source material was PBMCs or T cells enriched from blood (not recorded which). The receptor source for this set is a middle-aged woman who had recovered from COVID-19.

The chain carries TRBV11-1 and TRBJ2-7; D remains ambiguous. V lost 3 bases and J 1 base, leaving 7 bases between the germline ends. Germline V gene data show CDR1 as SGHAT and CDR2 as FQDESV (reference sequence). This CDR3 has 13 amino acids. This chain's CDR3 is CASSLLSSYEQYF. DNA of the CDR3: TGTGCCAGCAGCTTGTTGAGTTCCTACGAGCAGTACTTC.

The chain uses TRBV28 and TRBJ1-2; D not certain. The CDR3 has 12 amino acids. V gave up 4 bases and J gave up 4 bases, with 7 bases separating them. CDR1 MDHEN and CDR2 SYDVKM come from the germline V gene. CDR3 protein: CASSYRSYGYTF. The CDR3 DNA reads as TGTGCCAGCAGTTATAGGAGCTATGGCTACACCTTC.

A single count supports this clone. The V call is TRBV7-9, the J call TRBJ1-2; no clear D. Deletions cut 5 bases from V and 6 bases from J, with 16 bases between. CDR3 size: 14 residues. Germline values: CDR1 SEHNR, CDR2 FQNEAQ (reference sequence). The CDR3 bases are TGTGCCAGCAGCGCCGGCCTTGGGCTCCATGGCTACACCTTC. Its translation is CASSAGLGLHGYTF.

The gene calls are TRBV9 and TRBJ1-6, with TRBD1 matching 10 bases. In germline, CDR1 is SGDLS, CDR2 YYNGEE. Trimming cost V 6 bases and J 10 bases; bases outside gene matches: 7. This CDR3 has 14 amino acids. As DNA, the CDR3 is TGTGCCAGCACCCGGGACAGGGGCGAGTCACCCCTCCACTTT. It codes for CASTRDRGESPLHF.

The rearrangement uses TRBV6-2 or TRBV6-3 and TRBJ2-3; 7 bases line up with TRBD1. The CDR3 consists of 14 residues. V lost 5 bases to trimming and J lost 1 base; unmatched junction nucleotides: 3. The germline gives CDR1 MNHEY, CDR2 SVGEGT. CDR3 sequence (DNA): TGTGCCAGCAGTATCACAGGGGGCACAGATACGCAGTATTTT. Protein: CASSITGGTDTQYF.

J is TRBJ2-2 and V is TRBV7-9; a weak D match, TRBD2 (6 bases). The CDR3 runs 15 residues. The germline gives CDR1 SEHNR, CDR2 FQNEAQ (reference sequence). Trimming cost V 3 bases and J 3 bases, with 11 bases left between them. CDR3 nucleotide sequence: TGTGCCAGCAGCTTTTTGTCGGGGGACACCGGGGAGCTGTTTTTT. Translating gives CASSFLSGDTGELFF.

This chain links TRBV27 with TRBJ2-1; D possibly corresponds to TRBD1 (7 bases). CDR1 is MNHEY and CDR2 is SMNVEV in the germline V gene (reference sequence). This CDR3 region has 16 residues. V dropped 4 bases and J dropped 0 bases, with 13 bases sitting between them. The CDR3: CASSYGGTVSYNEQFF. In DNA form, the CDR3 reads TGTGCCAGCAGTTACGGAGGGACAGTCTCCTACAATGAGCAGTTCTTC.

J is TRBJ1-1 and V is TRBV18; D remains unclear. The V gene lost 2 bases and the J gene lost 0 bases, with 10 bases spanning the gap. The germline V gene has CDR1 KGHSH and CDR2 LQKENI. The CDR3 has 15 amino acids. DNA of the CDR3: TGTGCCAGCTCACCAGAGAGGCTCCTGAACACTGAAGCTTTCTTT. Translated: CASSPERLLNTEAFF.